Below, 9 T cell receptor beta chains from the same sample are listed, as sequenced in a study of blood T cell repertoires in COVID-19. Sequenced by immunoSEQ multiplex PCR; TCRdb stores in-frame clones only, minus some. The sample lists 200,000 or so clones; about 84% were seen once. The sequencing sample was made of peripheral blood. All receptors come from a woman in her thirties with acute or convalescent COVID-19.

The chain links TRBV19 to TRBJ1-2; 11 bases are shared with TRBD1. The germline V gene has CDR1 LNHDA and CDR2 SQIVND (reference sequence). The V and J ends lost 6 bases and 7 bases, in that order; junction bases with no gene match: 10. The CDR3 is 15 residues long. DNA for the CDR3: TGTGCCAGTAGCCCCCCCAGGACAGGGGGCGGTGGCTACACCTTC. Protein: CASSPPRTGGGGYTF.

The gene calls are TRBV5-6 and TRBJ2-7; TRBD1 might be the D (5 bases). Trimming left V 2 bases short and J 2 bases short, with 14 bases between. Germline V gene data show CDR1 as SGHDT and CDR2 as YYEEEE. The CDR3 totals 15 residues. The CDR3 region has the DNA TGTGCCAGCAGCTTCGGCGCCAGGGTTACCTACGAGCAGTACTTC. Amino acid sequence: CASSFGARVTYEQYF.

The chain joins TRBV11-1 to TRBJ1-2, with D uncertain. Germline assignment: CDR1 SGHAT and CDR2 FQDESV (reference sequence). Trimming took 0 bases from V and 3 from J, leaving 14 bases between them. The CDR3 is made up of 16 amino acids. CDR3 nucleotide sequence: TGTGCCAGCAGCTTAGCGCACGGGGAGGTAGACTATGGCTACACCTTC. The encoded protein is CASSLAHGEVDYGYTF.

The CDR3 is CASSREKGFQGSSEQFF. In nucleotides, the CDR3 is TGCGCCAGCAGCCGAGAAAAGGGTTTTCAGGGCTCCAGTGAGCAGTTCTTC. The V call is TRBV4-1, the J call TRBJ2-1; maybe TRBD1 (5 bases). Trimming took 4 bases from V and 9 from J, leaving 25 bases between them. There are 17 residues in the CDR3. Germline V lookup: CDR1 MGHRA, CDR2 YSYEKL.

The chain carries TRBV12-3 or TRBV12-4 and TRBJ1-4; D remains ambiguous. The V end lost 5 bases, the J end lost 10 bases, and 14 bases lay between the germline ends. This CDR3 is 13 amino acids long. This CDR3 is CASSLDLSGKLFF. CDR3 in DNA: TGTGCCAGCAGTCTCGACTTATCTGGAAAACTGTTTTTT.

The chain recombines TRBV5-1 with TRBJ1-1; 7 nucleotides line up with TRBD1. The CDR3 loop spans 14 amino acids. V was clipped by 5 bases and J by 1 base; unmatched bases: 5. Per the germline V gene, CDR1 is SGHRS and CDR2 is YFSETQ. CDR3 bases: TGCGCCAGCAGTGCGGGACAGAGGAACACTGAAGCTTTCTTT. Translating gives CASSAGQRNTEAFF.

The DNA of the CDR3 is TGCAGCGCCTCGGGACAGGTGAGCACTGAAGCTTTCTTT. Its translation: CSASGQVSTEAFF. This chain links TRBV29-1 with TRBJ1-1; 8 bases are a match to TRBD1. V trimming: 7 bases; J trimming: 4 bases; junction bases outside the gene matches: 8. The CDR3 runs 13 residues. Germline V gene lookup returns CDR1 SQVTM and CDR2 ANQGSEA.

This chain links TRBV19 with TRBJ1-5; 7 nucleotides match TRBD1. Germline V gives CDR1 LNHDA, CDR2 SQIVND (reference sequence). This CDR3 has 15 amino acids. Trimming at V came to 6 bases and at J to 4 bases, leaving 9 bases not matched to a gene. CDR3 bases: TGTGCCAGTAGAACTGACAGGGCCGCTAATCAGCCCCAGCATTTT. This translates into CASRTDRAANQPQHF.

This clone was recorded a few times. V usage is TRBV4-2 and J usage is TRBJ2-1; 7 positions agree with TRBD2. The junction had 9 bases not matched to a gene; V was cut back by 0 bases and J by 4 bases. Per germline, CDR1 LGHNA and CDR2 YNFKEQ. This CDR3 comprises 17 residues. The CDR3 bases are TGTGCCAGCAGCCAAGAGATGGCGGGAGCCGCATACAATGAGCAGTTCTTC. This codes for CASSQEMAGAAYNEQFF.